This T cell receptor beta chain was profiled in a study of blood T cell repertoires in COVID-19. Study at large: COVID-19 samples collected from the United States, Italy and Spain covered acute and convalescent phases. In each case, the material was cDNA or gDNA derived from T cells, B-cell-depleted T cells, or PBMCs.

Original processing methods: Nucleated cell number was recorded as an estimate derived from reference gene primer amplification. Data came from immunoSEQ multiplex PCR; TCRdb stores just in-frame clones and leaves some out. The V and J calls and the clone size are those of that table, but D and trimming were determined from the DNA. The sample includes some 200,000 clones, about nine tenths of them seen just once. The J segment lost 5 bases and the V segment lost 4 bases, leaving 5 bases of the junction unmatched. CDR3 size: 14 residues. Germline V lookup: CDR1 SGHVS, CDR2 FQNEAQ. The sequencing input was peripheral blood. The TCR originated in an elderly man with acute or convalescent COVID-19. The chain recombines TRBV7-8 with TRBJ2-5, with 9 nucleotides matching TRBD1. The CDR3 coding sequence is TGTGCCAGCAGCTGGACAGGGGTGGGGGAGACCCAGTACTTC. It specifies CASSWTGVGETQYF.